The rows below give T cell receptor beta chains drawn from one sample of a study of vaccination and CD4 T cells after COVID-19. No antigens are known for them. MiXCR, run by TCRdb on the PCR reads, gives a single entry per CDR3 protein. The sample carries about 11,000 distinct CDR3 sequences, 53% recorded once. The sequencing input was CD4+ T cells from blood, cultured in vitro. The receptors come from a human donor who had recovered from COVID-19. Both conserved end residues are part of each CDR3. A D gene is named only where the DNA matches it firmly. Only some rows state a clone size, as once, few, many or a class for expanded clones.

j_call: TRBJ2-2
v_call: TRBV12-3/TRBV12-4
clone_size: few
d_call: NA
cdr3_aa: CASSLVDGELFF
cdr3_nt: TGTGCCAGCAGTTTAGTGGACGGGGAGCTGTTTTTT

j_call: TRBJ2-7
v_call: TRBV20-1
clone_size: NA
d_call: NA
cdr3_aa: CSAPRDISYEQYF
cdr3_nt: TGCAGTGCTCCCCGGGACATCTCCTACGAGCAGTACTTC

j_call: TRBJ2-2
v_call: TRBV19
clone_size: few
d_call: NA
cdr3_aa: CASLPRMGGTGELFF
cdr3_nt: TGTGCCAGTCTCCCCCGGATGGGAGGCACCGGGGAGCTGTTTTTT

j_call: TRBJ2-1
v_call: TRBV6-2/TRBV6-3
clone_size: NA
d_call: TRBD2
cdr3_aa: CASREISGRGYNEQFF
cdr3_nt: TGTGCCAGCAGAGAAATTAGCGGGAGGGGTTACAATGAGCAGTTCTTC

j_call: TRBJ2-3
v_call: TRBV30
clone_size: NA
d_call: NA
cdr3_aa: CAWSPTGDTQYF
cdr3_nt: TGTGCCTGGAGTCCTACAGGAGATACGCAGTATTTT

j_call: TRBJ2-3
v_call: TRBV6-4
clone_size: NA
d_call: TRBD2
cdr3_aa: CASISSGIGADTQYF
cdr3_nt: TGTGCCAGCATTTCGAGCGGGATTGGTGCAGATACGCAGTATTTT

j_call: TRBJ2-5
v_call: TRBV11-1
clone_size: NA
d_call: TRBD1
cdr3_aa: CASSTVQGTGQETQYF
cdr3_nt: TGTGCCAGCAGCACTGTACAGGGGACGGGTCAAGAGACCCAGTACTTC

j_call: TRBJ2-3
v_call: TRBV7-8
clone_size: NA
d_call: TRBD1
cdr3_aa: CASSLGTGITDTQYF
cdr3_nt: TGTGCCAGCAGCTTAGGGACAGGGATCACAGATACGCAGTATTTT

j_call: TRBJ2-2
v_call: TRBV7-9
clone_size: NA
d_call: NA
cdr3_aa: CASSHGGLASGELFF
cdr3_nt: TGTGCCAGCAGCCATGGGGGTCTCGCGTCCGGGGAGCTGTTTTTT

j_call: TRBJ1-1
v_call: TRBV5-1
clone_size: NA
d_call: NA
cdr3_aa: CASSLGVNTEAFF
cdr3_nt: TGCGCCAGCAGCTTGGGAGTGAACACTGAAGCTTTCTTT

j_call: TRBJ2-5
v_call: TRBV7-2
clone_size: NA
d_call: NA
cdr3_aa: CASSQFGRGGTQYF
cdr3_nt: TGCGCCAGCAGCCAATTTGGCAGGGGGGGGACCCAGTACTTC

j_call: TRBJ2-6
v_call: TRBV6-2/TRBV6-3
clone_size: NA
d_call: NA
cdr3_aa: CASSYNSGANVLTF
cdr3_nt: TGTGCCAGCAGTTACAACTCTGGGGCCAACGTCCTGACTTTC

j_call: TRBJ1-5
v_call: TRBV7-9
clone_size: NA
d_call: TRBD1
cdr3_aa: CASSLSGGSNQPQHF
cdr3_nt: TGTGCCAGCAGCTTATCAGGGGGAAGCAATCAGCCCCAGCATTTT

j_call: TRBJ1-1
v_call: TRBV19
clone_size: NA
d_call: NA
cdr3_aa: CASSLDRWDTEAFF
cdr3_nt: TGTGCCAGTAGTTTGGACAGATGGGACACTGAAGCTTTCTTT

j_call: TRBJ1-3
v_call: TRBV7-2
clone_size: few
d_call: NA
cdr3_aa: CASSSQQSSGNTIYF
cdr3_nt: TGTGCCAGCAGCTCGCAACAGAGCTCTGGAAACACCATATATTTT

j_call: TRBJ2-1
v_call: TRBV29-1
clone_size: NA
d_call: TRBD2
cdr3_aa: CSVESLAVGSGQFF
cdr3_nt: TGCAGCGTTGAGTCGCTAGCGGTGGGGAGCGGGCAGTTCTTC

j_call: TRBJ2-3
v_call: TRBV5-1
clone_size: few
d_call: NA
cdr3_aa: CASSLGLGGGTDTQYF
cdr3_nt: TGCGCCAGCAGCTTGGGCCTTGGGGGAGGCACAGATACGCAGTATTTT

j_call: TRBJ2-3
v_call: TRBV6-1
clone_size: NA
d_call: NA
cdr3_aa: CASSDRDTHTDTQYF
cdr3_nt: TGTGCCAGCAGTGACAGGGACACACACACAGATACGCAGTATTTT

j_call: TRBJ1-1
v_call: TRBV18
clone_size: NA
d_call: TRBD1
cdr3_aa: CASSRQGALNTEAFF
cdr3_nt: TGTGCCAGCTCACGACAGGGGGCCCTGAACACTGAAGCTTTCTTT

j_call: TRBJ1-1
v_call: TRBV28
clone_size: few
d_call: TRBD1
cdr3_aa: CASGISGTEAFF
cdr3_nt: TGTGCCAGCGGGATCTCCGGGACAGAGGCTTTCTTT

j_call: TRBJ2-2
v_call: TRBV6-4
clone_size: few
d_call: TRBD2
cdr3_aa: CASSDGGRDTGELFF
cdr3_nt: TGTGCCAGCAGTGACGGCGGGAGGGACACCGGGGAGCTGTTTTTT

j_call: TRBJ1-4
v_call: TRBV6-1
clone_size: NA
d_call: NA
cdr3_aa: CASQNRNEKLFF
cdr3_nt: TGTGCCAGCCAGAACAGGAATGAAAAACTGTTTTTT

j_call: TRBJ2-1
v_call: TRBV20-1
clone_size: NA
d_call: NA
cdr3_aa: CSARDSGARSYNEQFF
cdr3_nt: TGCAGTGCTAGAGATTCGGGAGCGCGTTCCTACAATGAGCAGTTCTTC

j_call: TRBJ2-1
v_call: TRBV7-2
clone_size: few
d_call: TRBD2
cdr3_aa: CASSLITSGYNEQFF
cdr3_nt: TGTGCCAGCAGCTTAATCACTAGCGGCTACAATGAGCAGTTCTTC

j_call: TRBJ2-7
v_call: TRBV6-1
clone_size: few
d_call: TRBD1
cdr3_aa: CASSPGQGGYEQYF
cdr3_nt: TGTGCCAGCAGTCCGGGACAGGGAGGCTACGAGCAGTACTTC

j_call: TRBJ1-2
v_call: TRBV12-3/TRBV12-4
clone_size: few
d_call: NA
cdr3_aa: CASSPTQAGGYTF
cdr3_nt: TGTGCCAGCAGCCCCACCCAGGCGGGAGGCTACACCTTC

j_call: TRBJ2-7
v_call: TRBV19
clone_size: NA
d_call: NA
cdr3_aa: CASSIDCGDSAGCEQYF
cdr3_nt: TGTGCCAGTAGTATAGATTGTGGTGATAGCGCGGGGTGCGAGCAGTACTTC

j_call: TRBJ1-5
v_call: TRBV19
clone_size: few
d_call: NA
cdr3_aa: CASSIVGVGLLNQPQHF
cdr3_nt: TGTGCCAGTAGTATAGTCGGGGTAGGATTGCTCAATCAGCCCCAGCATTTT

j_call: TRBJ2-1
v_call: TRBV20-1
clone_size: NA
d_call: NA
cdr3_aa: CSAPTGEGSYNEQFF
cdr3_nt: TGCAGTGCCCCGACAGGCGAGGGCTCCTACAATGAGCAGTTCTTC

j_call: TRBJ2-5
v_call: TRBV4-1
clone_size: NA
d_call: NA
cdr3_aa: CASSQDRSLTETQYF
cdr3_nt: TGCGCCAGCAGCCAAGATAGGTCCCTAACGGAGACCCAGTACTTC

j_call: TRBJ2-1
v_call: TRBV19
clone_size: NA
d_call: TRBD1
cdr3_aa: CASSNRGLVFANEQFF
cdr3_nt: TGTGCCAGTAGTAACAGGGGGCTTGTTTTTGCCAATGAGCAGTTCTTC

j_call: TRBJ2-3
v_call: TRBV12-3/TRBV12-4
clone_size: NA
d_call: TRBD1
cdr3_aa: CASSFGTGIADTQYF
cdr3_nt: TGTGCCAGCAGTTTCGGGACAGGTATCGCAGATACGCAGTATTTT

j_call: TRBJ1-1
v_call: TRBV19
clone_size: few
d_call: TRBD1
cdr3_aa: CASSFHRGNTEAFF
cdr3_nt: TGTGCCAGTAGTTTTCACAGGGGGAACACTGAAGCTTTCTTT

j_call: TRBJ2-6
v_call: TRBV2
clone_size: NA
d_call: NA
cdr3_aa: CASSTSGANVLTF
cdr3_nt: TGTGCCAGCAGTACATCTGGGGCCAACGTCCTGACTTTC

j_call: TRBJ2-5
v_call: TRBV19
clone_size: few
d_call: NA
cdr3_aa: CASSIDGGETQYF
cdr3_nt: TGTGCCAGTAGTATAGATGGGGGAGAGACCCAGTACTTC

j_call: TRBJ2-1
v_call: TRBV7-2
clone_size: NA
d_call: TRBD2
cdr3_aa: CASSLQGGRAHEQFF
cdr3_nt: TGTGCCAGCAGCTTACAGGGCGGGAGGGCCCATGAGCAGTTCTTC

j_call: TRBJ1-2
v_call: TRBV27
clone_size: few
d_call: NA
cdr3_aa: CASSFGHSNYGYTF
cdr3_nt: TGTGCCAGCAGTTTCGGTCACAGTAACTATGGCTACACCTTC

j_call: TRBJ1-6
v_call: TRBV27
clone_size: NA
d_call: NA
cdr3_aa: CASSFGVGNSPLHF
cdr3_nt: TGTGCCAGCAGTTTCGGGGTCGGAAATTCACCCCTCCACTTT

j_call: TRBJ1-1
v_call: TRBV6-5
clone_size: NA
d_call: NA
cdr3_aa: CASSYGGRTYLNTEAFF
cdr3_nt: TGTGCCAGCAGTTACGGTGGCAGGACCTACCTGAACACTGAAGCTTTCTTT

j_call: TRBJ1-5
v_call: TRBV20-1
clone_size: NA
d_call: NA
cdr3_aa: CSVGQGVNNQPQHF
cdr3_nt: TGCAGTGTCGGTCAGGGCGTCAACAATCAGCCCCAGCATTTT

j_call: TRBJ2-2
v_call: TRBV20-1
clone_size: NA
d_call: NA
cdr3_aa: CSADPSSTGELFF
cdr3_nt: TGCAGTGCCGACCCGTCGAGCACCGGGGAGCTGTTTTTT

j_call: TRBJ2-7
v_call: TRBV12-3/TRBV12-4
clone_size: NA
d_call: TRBD1
cdr3_aa: CASSYTGTGGYEQYF
cdr3_nt: TGTGCCAGCAGTTACACCGGGACAGGGGGGTACGAGCAGTACTTC

j_call: TRBJ1-1
v_call: TRBV2
clone_size: few
d_call: NA
cdr3_aa: CASRALGGQTEAFF
cdr3_nt: TGTGCCAGCAGAGCGCTGGGGGGGCAAACTGAAGCTTTCTTT

j_call: TRBJ2-5
v_call: TRBV5-4
clone_size: NA
d_call: NA
cdr3_aa: CASSLTIQETQYF
cdr3_nt: TGTGCCAGCAGCTTGACAATCCAAGAGACCCAGTACTTC

j_call: TRBJ1-1
v_call: TRBV15
clone_size: NA
d_call: NA
cdr3_aa: CATSRDRRGRDTEAFF
cdr3_nt: TGTGCCACCAGCAGAGATCGAAGGGGGAGGGACACTGAAGCTTTCTTT

j_call: TRBJ2-7
v_call: TRBV21-1
clone_size: NA
d_call: NA
cdr3_aa: CASRTSGSPSYEQYF
cdr3_nt: TGTGCCAGCAGGACTAGCGGGAGCCCCTCCTACGAGCAGTACTTC

j_call: TRBJ2-2
v_call: TRBV6-5
clone_size: NA
d_call: TRBD1
cdr3_aa: CASSYSDGGQGTSGELFF
cdr3_nt: TGTGCCAGCAGTTACTCCGACGGGGGACAGGGGACGAGCGGGGAGCTGTTTTTT

j_call: TRBJ2-7
v_call: TRBV20-1
clone_size: NA
d_call: TRBD2
cdr3_aa: CSARRLAGGANEQYF
cdr3_nt: TGCAGTGCTAGAAGACTAGCGGGAGGAGCAAACGAGCAGTACTTC

j_call: TRBJ2-2
v_call: TRBV24-1
clone_size: medium-sized
d_call: NA
cdr3_aa: CATSDYRDTGELFF
cdr3_nt: TGTGCCACCAGTGATTACAGGGACACCGGGGAGCTGTTTTTT

j_call: TRBJ1-1
v_call: TRBV7-9
clone_size: NA
d_call: TRBD1
cdr3_aa: CASSEVIGTGEEAFF
cdr3_nt: TGTGCCAGCAGCGAGGTCATCGGGACAGGGGAAGAAGCTTTCTTT

j_call: TRBJ2-5
v_call: TRBV28
clone_size: few
d_call: TRBD2
cdr3_aa: CASSLPIAGGGETQYF
cdr3_nt: TGTGCCAGCAGTTTACCCATAGCGGGAGGGGGAGAGACCCAGTACTTC

j_call: TRBJ2-3
v_call: TRBV20-1
clone_size: NA
d_call: TRBD2
cdr3_aa: CSASFFSSGRAFTDTQYF
cdr3_nt: TGCAGTGCTAGTTTCTTCTCTAGCGGGAGGGCCTTCACAGATACGCAGTATTTT

j_call: TRBJ1-2
v_call: TRBV6-4
clone_size: few
d_call: NA
cdr3_aa: CASSPGTVGYGYTF
cdr3_nt: TGTGCCAGCAGCCCCGGGACTGTGGGCTATGGCTACACCTTC

j_call: TRBJ1-5
v_call: TRBV2
clone_size: once
d_call: NA
cdr3_aa: CASNEPKASNQPQHF
cdr3_nt: TGTGCCAGCAACGAGCCCAAGGCAAGCAATCAGCCCCAGCATTTT

j_call: TRBJ1-5
v_call: TRBV20-1
clone_size: NA
d_call: NA
cdr3_aa: CSARGRESQPQHF
cdr3_nt: TGCAGTGCTAGGGGCAGGGAAAGCCAGCCCCAGCATTTT

j_call: TRBJ1-5
v_call: TRBV30
clone_size: few
d_call: NA
cdr3_aa: CAWSAAARHSNQPQHF
cdr3_nt: TGTGCCTGGAGTGCGGCAGCCCGACATAGCAATCAGCCCCAGCATTTT